This TCR beta chain was documented in a study of cytomegalovirus exposure and HLA in healthy donors. Study-wide context: In an early release, HLA-typed donors contributed 80 million to 95 million unique TCR sequences. Falling in the Caucasian-associated ancestry cluster were 81% of about 400 genotyped donors. General observations from the study: The majority of CMV-associated TCR beta chains were reported as apparently HLA-restricted in a later analysis. For TCR beta chains, V- and J-gene trimming was later linked to a missense DCLRE1C variant.

Points on this clone: Its antigen is unknown.

The study ran its PCR with 60 Vbeta and 13 Jbeta primers. The protocol was immunoSEQ multiplex PCR, while the TCRdb copy is restricted to in-frame clones and leaves out a portion. Of more than 150,000 clones detected, roughly 84% appear once; the ten largest clones hold about 0.24%. Sequenced: PBMCs. This TCR was recovered from a girl under two years old in good health and CMV-seronegative.

The CDR3 is CASSPRDSGMHEQFF. CDR3 coding DNA: TGTGCCAGCAGCCCCCGGGACAGTGGGATGCATGAGCAGTTCTTC. The J gene is TRBJ2-1, the V gene TRBV4-2, with TRBD1 matching 7 bases. The CDR3 runs 15 residues. CDR1 and CDR2 (germline): LGHNA, YNFKEQ. V was pared by 4 bases and J by 8 bases, with 11 bases of the junction left unmatched.